These T cell receptor beta chains were read from a single sample in a study of T cell responses to AZD1222 COVID-19 vaccine. Data came from immunoSEQ multiplex PCR; TCRdb stores just in-frame clones and leaves some out. The sample records about 180,000 clones, roughly 93% being singletons. Here the sequenced sample was peripheral blood, taken 28 days after the second dose of the MenACWY control vaccine. These receptors were obtained from an adult who received the MenACWY meningococcal vaccine as a control. Each CDR3 is given with its conserved first and last residue. The D gene is left open where the match is weak. Only part of the rows carry a size: once, few, many, or a class if the clone is expanded.

.,TRBJ2-4,.,TRBV19,CASSSQNIQYF,TGTGCCAGTAGCTCTCAGAACATTCAGTACTTC
.,TRBJ1-6,TRBD1,TRBV2,CASFRRDSYNSPLHF,TGTGCCAGCTTCCGCCGGGACAGCTATAATTCACCCCTCCACTTT
once,TRBJ1-1,.,TRBV6-5,CATFRNRITNTEAFF,TGTGCCACCTTCCGAAACCGGATTACGAACACTGAAGCTTTCTTT
.,TRBJ1-2,TRBD1,TRBV7-2,CASSPGQGGHGYTF,TGTGCCAGCAGCCCTGGTCAGGGGGGACATGGCTACACCTTC
.,TRBJ2-1,.,TRBV6-6,CASSARTVNNEQFF,TGTGCCAGCAGTGCCAGGACAGTTAACAATGAGCAGTTCTTC
once,TRBJ1-3,.,TRBV9,CASSPTSSGNTIYF,TGTGCCAGCAGTCCTACTTCCTCTGGAAACACCATATATTTT
.,TRBJ2-2,TRBD2,TRBV7-2,CASSSNPGGAGELFF,TGTGCCAGCAGCTCGAACCCGGGGGGGGCCGGGGAGCTGTTTTTT
few,TRBJ2-4,.,TRBV14,CASSQERAIQYF,TGTGCCAGCAGCCAAGAGCGGGCCATTCAGTACTTC
.,TRBJ1-2,.,TRBV5-5,CASSFRGPSNYGYTF,TGTGCCAGCAGCTTTCGGGGTCCTTCTAACTATGGCTACACCTTC
.,TRBJ1-2,.,TRBV21-1,CASSKAGSGPRRYGYTF,TGTGCCAGCAGCAAAGCGGGATCGGGCCCCAGACGCTATGGCTACACCTTC
.,TRBJ1-2,TRBD1,TRBV5-1,CASSPQGRNYGYTF,TGCGCCAGCAGCCCACAGGGGCGCAACTATGGCTACACCTTC
once,TRBJ1-2,TRBD1,TRBV6-6,CASSLDRVGYGYTF,TGTGCCAGCAGTTTAGACAGGGTGGGGTATGGCTACACCTTC
.,TRBJ1-1,TRBD1,TRBV27,CASSRLDRVRTEAFF,TGTGCCAGCAGTCGCCTGGACAGGGTAAGGACTGAAGCTTTCTTT
.,TRBJ1-1,TRBD1,TRBV7-9,CASSETGTGTEAFF,TGTGCCAGCAGCGAGACCGGGACAGGGACTGAAGCTTTCTTT
.,TRBJ2-1,.,TRBV10-1,CASSESWQGGGEQFF,TGCGCCAGCAGTGAGTCCTGGCAGGGGGGCGGCGAGCAGTTCTTC
.,TRBJ2-7,.,TRBV11-3,CASSSNRAKGEEQYF,TGTGCCAGCAGCTCCAACAGGGCCAAAGGGGAAGAGCAGTACTTC
.,TRBJ1-2,.,TRBV9,CASSVEFGVGYTF,TGTGCCAGCAGCGTAGAGTTCGGGGTCGGCTACACCTTC
.,TRBJ2-2,.,TRBV27,CASSSRAIGTGELFF,TGTGCCAGCAGTTCCCGGGCGATTGGCACCGGGGAGCTGTTTTTT
.,TRBJ2-6,TRBD2,TRBV10-1,CASSEWEGRGSGANVLTF,TGCGCCAGCAGTGAGTGGGAGGGGCGGGGCTCTGGGGCCAACGTCCTGACTTTC
.,TRBJ2-3,.,TRBV5-1,CASSLDGEGDTQYF,TGCGCCAGCAGCTTGGACGGCGAGGGGGATACGCAGTATTTT
once,TRBJ1-2,.,TRBV4-1,CASSDAHRANYGYTF,TGCGCCAGCAGCGATGCACACCGAGCTAACTATGGCTACACCTTC
.,TRBJ1-1,.,TRBV1,CTSSHLDQGEGNTEAFF,TGCACCAGCAGCCACCTCGATCAGGGAGAGGGGAACACTGAAGCTTTCTTT
.,TRBJ2-3,TRBD2,TRBV3-1/TRBV3-2,CASTHFGLAGGFTQYF,TGTGCCAGCACGCACTTCGGACTAGCGGGGGGGTTTACGCAGTATTTT
.,TRBJ1-2,TRBD1,TRBV18,CASSQDRVPNYGYTF,TGTGCCAGCTCACAGGACAGGGTACCAAACTATGGCTACACCTTC
.,TRBJ1-1,.,TRBV3-1/TRBV3-2,CASSLRHEAFF,TGTGCCAGCAGCCTCAGACATGAAGCTTTCTTT
.,TRBJ2-7,.,TRBV7-9,CASSLWGGNEQYF,TGTGCCAGCAGCCTCTGGGGTGGCAACGAGCAGTACTTC
once,TRBJ1-2,TRBD1,TRBV5-8,CASSLWGGRDSVYGYTF,TGTGCCAGCAGCTTGTGGGGGGGCCGGGACAGCGTCTATGGCTACACCTTC
once,TRBJ1-6,TRBD1,TRBV12-3/TRBV12-4,CASSRDSNSPLHF,TGTGCCAGCAGTCGGGACAGCAATTCACCCCTCCACTTT
once,TRBJ1-3,.,TRBV10-2,CASGRGADGNTIYF,TGCGCCAGCGGGAGAGGGGCGGATGGAAACACCATATATTTT
.,TRBJ2-3,.,TRBV30,CAWRSVGADTQYF,TGTGCCTGGAGGAGCGTGGGTGCAGATACGCAGTATTTT
.,TRBJ1-6,.,TRBV3-1/TRBV3-2,CASSQITGHYNSPLHF,TGTGCCAGCAGCCAAATCACGGGACACTATAATTCACCCCTCCACTTT
.,TRBJ1-6,.,TRBV6-5,CASSYSYDSPLHF,TGTGCCAGCAGTTACTCATATGATTCACCCCTCCACTTT
.,TRBJ2-3,.,TRBV2,CASSEGIRNTQYF,TGTGCCAGCAGTGAAGGCATAAGGAATACGCAGTATTTT
.,TRBJ2-3,TRBD2,TRBV18,CASSPIAGVNTDTQYF,TGTGCCAGCTCACCCATAGCGGGGGTAAACACAGATACGCAGTATTTT
.,TRBJ1-5,TRBD1,TRBV5-6,CASSLYGTGYSNQPQHF,TGTGCCAGCAGCTTGTACGGGACAGGTTATAGCAATCAGCCCCAGCATTTT
.,TRBJ2-2,.,TRBV5-1,CASSPPWGAANTGELFF,TGCGCCAGCAGTCCACCGTGGGGGGCGGCGAACACCGGGGAGCTGTTTTTT
once,TRBJ2-1,TRBD1,TRBV7-2,CASSVRDSVPPYNEQFF,TGTGCCAGCAGCGTCCGGGACAGTGTACCCCCCTACAATGAGCAGTTCTTC
once,TRBJ2-1,.,TRBV5-4,CASSRETGTYNEQFF,TGTGCCAGCAGCCGGGAGACAGGGACCTACAATGAGCAGTTCTTC
.,TRBJ1-1,.,TRBV15,CATSRRRSLNTEAFF,TGTGCCACCAGCAGGAGACGGAGCTTGAACACTGAAGCTTTCTTT
.,TRBJ1-2,.,TRBV7-9,CASSSGTSNYGYTF,TGTGCCAGCAGTTCCGGGACAAGTAACTATGGCTACACCTTC
.,TRBJ1-5,.,TRBV27,CASSLSWGINQPQHF,TGTGCCAGCAGTTTATCTTGGGGTATTAATCAGCCCCAGCATTTT
.,TRBJ1-2,.,TRBV4-1,CASSQARDGANYGYTF,TGCGCCAGCAGCCAAGCCCGGGACGGAGCTAACTATGGCTACACCTTC
.,TRBJ1-6,TRBD1,TRBV7-9,CASSPTGGESPLHF,TGTGCCAGCAGCCCGACAGGGGGCGAATCACCCCTCCACTTT
.,TRBJ1-1,.,TRBV19,CASIAGLNTEAFF,TGTGCCAGTATCGCAGGACTGAACACTGAAGCTTTCTTT
once,TRBJ1-5,.,TRBV6-5,CASSYSGGGQPQHF,TGTGCCAGCAGTTACTCCGGGGGCGGTCAGCCCCAGCATTTT
.,TRBJ2-7,TRBD2,TRBV10-3,CAISEGLAGGYEQYF,TGTGCCATCAGTGAGGGACTAGCGGGCGGCTACGAGCAGTACTTC
.,TRBJ2-3,.,TRBV29-1,CSVEGSSTDTQYF,TGCAGCGTTGAGGGTTCTAGCACAGATACGCAGTATTTT
.,TRBJ1-1,.,TRBV27,CASSLQGSTEAFF,TGTGCCAGCAGTTTACAGGGTAGTACTGAAGCTTTCTTT
.,TRBJ1-1,.,TRBV6-5,CASSFGANTEAFF,TGTGCCAGCAGTTTTGGAGCGAACACTGAAGCTTTCTTT
.,TRBJ1-5,TRBD1,TRBV7-2,CASRQGGAITQPQHF,TGTGCCAGCAGACAGGGGGGGGCAATCACTCAGCCCCAGCATTTT
.,TRBJ2-7,.,TRBV11-2,CASSLYRFEQYF,TGTGCCAGCAGCTTATACAGATTTGAGCAGTACTTC
.,TRBJ1-6,TRBD1,TRBV3-1/TRBV3-2,CASSTGTDNSPLHF,TGTGCCAGCAGCACCGGGACAGATAATTCACCCCTCCACTTT